Presented here are 13 T cell receptor beta chains from one specimen sequenced in a study of vaccination effects on CD4 cells after COVID-19. The method was immunoSEQ multiplex PCR; TCRdb's version includes in-frame clones alone and lacks a portion of them. The sample lists about 45,000 clones, around 70% occurring once. These receptors are not linked to any known antigen. After more than 8 days in culture, the CD4+ T cells were isolated. Sequenced material: CD4+ T cells from PBMCs cultured without peptide, taken before COVID-19 vaccination. These receptors were obtained from a human donor who had a prior SARS-CoV-2 infection.

This sequence joins TRBV11-2 and TRBJ2-3, with D tentatively TRBD2 (6 bases). The CDR3 loop spans 12 amino acids. The germline CDR1 and CDR2 sequences are SGHAT and FQNNGV. V was shortened by 8 bases and J by 4 bases, with 10 bases between the two germline ends. CDR3 sequence: CASGRGPDTQYF. The CDR3 DNA reads as TGTGCCAGCGGGCGGGGCCCAGATACGCAGTATTTT.

V and J are TRBV5-1 and TRBJ2-3, with TRBD2 matching over 7 bases. The germline gives CDR1 SGHRS, CDR2 YFSETQ. V was pared by 4 bases and J by 3 bases, with 8 bases of the junction left unmatched. CDR3 length: 15 amino acids. The chain's CDR3 is CASSPLGGWTDTQYF. The CDR3 coding sequence is TGCGCCAGCAGCCCCCTGGGGGGGTGGACAGATACGCAGTATTTT.

The chain has TRBV7-2 and TRBJ1-6; TRBD1 matches 11 bases. Losses at the gene ends were 5 bases for V and 6 bases for J; bases not matched to a gene: 3. The germline V gene encodes CDR1 SGHTA and CDR2 FQGNSA. The CDR3 contains 15 residues. The chain's CDR3 is CASSPGTGGNSPLHF. The DNA for the CDR3 is TGTGCCAGCAGCCCGGGGACAGGGGGTAATTCACCCCTCCACTTT.

This clone was observed once. The chain combines TRBV11-3 with TRBJ2-3; the D gene is possibly TRBD2 (5 bases). CDR1 is SGHNT and CDR2 is YENEEA in the germline V gene. The ends were cut back, 0 bases at V and 12 bases at J, with 10 bases in the middle. The CDR3 has 12 residues. The DNA of the CDR3 is TGTGCCAGCAGCTTAGAACCGGAGGCACAGTATTTT. As protein: CASSLEPEAQYF.

In its sample, this clone was seen a few times. J is TRBJ1-5 and V is TRBV6-6; no reliable D call. This CDR3 is 16 amino acids long. V lost 6 bases, J lost 0 bases, and 15 bases lay in between. The germline gives CDR1 MNHNY, CDR2 SVGAGI (reference sequence). CDR3 protein: CASSAHWSYSNQPQHF. CDR3 in DNA: TGTGCCAGCAGCGCTCACTGGTCTTATAGCAATCAGCCCCAGCATTTT.

This clone was counted a few times. The chain uses TRBV4-1 and TRBJ1-3, with D perhaps matching TRBD1 (6 bases). The CDR3 covers 15 residues. Per germline, CDR1 MGHRA and CDR2 YSYEKL. Trimming cost V 4 bases and J 0 bases, with 10 bases left between them. Here the CDR3 DNA reads TGCGCCAGCAGCCGAACAGGGTCCTCTGGAAACACCATATATTTT. This gives the protein CASSRTGSSGNTIYF.

The chain has TRBV6-6 and TRBJ2-5; D is uncertain. Germline lookup yields CDR1 MNHNY and CDR2 SVGAGI (reference sequence). The germline V and J ends were trimmed by 0 bases and 5 bases, with 7 bases remaining between them. There are 13 residues in the CDR3. Here the CDR3 DNA reads TGTGCCAGCAGTTACTCGAAGGATGAGACCCAGTACTTC. Its protein product is CASSYSKDETQYF.

The chain uses TRBV2 and TRBJ2-1; TRBD2 matches at 7 bases. Germline CDR1 reads SNHLY; CDR2 reads FYNNEI. This CDR3 comprises 15 residues. The V segment lost 6 bases and the J segment 4 bases; nucleotides outside the gene matches: 9. The CDR3: CASRTGTTSYNEQFF. The CDR3 nucleotides are TGTGCCAGCAGGACCGGGACTACTTCATACAATGAGCAGTTCTTC.

The chain employs TRBV6-6 and TRBJ2-7; TRBD1 matches 8 bases. V trimming: 4 bases; J trimming: 2 bases; junction bases outside the gene matches: 7. The CDR3 sequence is 15 residues long. Germline V gene sequence: CDR1 MNHNY, CDR2 SVGAGI (reference sequence). The CDR3 nucleotides read TGTGCCAGCAGTTCCCAGCAGGGGGCACCCTACGAGCAGTACTTC. Translated: CASSSQQGAPYEQYF.

This chain uses TRBV24-1 with TRBJ2-1; unclear D gene. The CDR3 covers 13 residues. Trimming cost V 7 bases and J 3 bases, with 9 bases left between them. The germline gives CDR1 KGHDR, CDR2 SFDVKD. For the CDR3, the DNA is TGTGCCACCAGCCGCAGTAACTACAATGAGCAGTTCTTC. It is translated as CATSRSNYNEQFF.

The chain combines TRBV12-5 with TRBJ2-7; D uncertain. Germline CDR1 reads LGHNT; CDR2 reads FRNRAP. CDR3 size: 14 residues. Trimming cost V 0 bases and J 4 bases, with 10 bases left between them. CDR3 nucleotides: TGTGCTAGTGGTTTGGTATCCCCGAGGTACGAGCAGTACTTC. This sequence encodes CASGLVSPRYEQYF.

The gene calls are TRBV5-1 and TRBJ2-2; TRBD1 agrees at 7 bases. Trimming took 2 bases from V and 5 from J; bases not matched to a gene: 6. The CDR3 length is 15 residues. Germline lookup yields CDR1 SGHRS and CDR2 YFSETQ. This CDR3 is CASSFRQGGTGELFF. CDR3 in DNA: TGCGCCAGCAGCTTTAGACAGGGCGGAACCGGGGAGCTGTTTTTT.

The chain is built from TRBV7-9 and TRBJ1-2; perhaps TRBD1 as D (6 bases). V lost 5 bases and J 14 bases, leaving 27 bases between the germline ends. The germline V gene has CDR1 SEHNR and CDR2 FQNEAQ (reference sequence). There are 15 residues in the CDR3. CDR3 nucleotide sequence: TGTGCCAGCAGCCCATACTTGGGGGCCACGGCTTCTAAGACCTTC. It codes for CASSPYLGATASKTF.